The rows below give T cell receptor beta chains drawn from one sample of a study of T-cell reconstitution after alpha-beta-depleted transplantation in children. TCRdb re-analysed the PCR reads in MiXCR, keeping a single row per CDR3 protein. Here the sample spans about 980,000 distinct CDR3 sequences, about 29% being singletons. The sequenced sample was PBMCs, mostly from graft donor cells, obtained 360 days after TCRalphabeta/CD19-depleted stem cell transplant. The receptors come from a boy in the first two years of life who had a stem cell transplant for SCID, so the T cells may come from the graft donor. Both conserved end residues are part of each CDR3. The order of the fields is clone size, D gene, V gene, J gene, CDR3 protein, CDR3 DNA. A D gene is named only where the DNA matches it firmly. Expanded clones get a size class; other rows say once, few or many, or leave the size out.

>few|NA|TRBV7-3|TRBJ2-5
CASRILSGVQETQYF
TGTGCCAGCCGGATTCTATCAGGGGTACAAGAGACCCAGTACTTC
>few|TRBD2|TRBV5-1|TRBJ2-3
CASSISSGAATDTQYF
TGCGCCAGCAGCATCTCTAGCGGGGCGGCCACAGATACGCAGTATTTT
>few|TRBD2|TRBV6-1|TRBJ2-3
CASSPRDSGGLDTQYF
TGTGCCAGCAGTCCCCGTGATAGCGGGGGCTTGGATACGCAGTATTTT
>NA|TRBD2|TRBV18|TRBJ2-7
CASSPRGGPRYEQYF
TGTGCCAGCTCACCACGCGGGGGGCCTCGGTACGAGCAGTACTTC
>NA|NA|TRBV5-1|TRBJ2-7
CASSLVGRGTHEQYF
TGCGCCAGCAGCTTGGTCGGCAGGGGAACCCACGAGCAGTACTTC
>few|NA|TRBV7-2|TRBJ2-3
CASSLRGPPGADTQYF
TGTGCCAGCAGCTTACGGGGCCCGCCCGGGGCAGATACGCAGTATTTT
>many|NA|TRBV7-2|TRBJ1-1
CASSPGSMNTEAFF
TGTGCCAGCAGCCCCGGATCCATGAACACTGAAGCTTTCTTT
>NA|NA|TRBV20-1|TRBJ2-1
CSASRSGGSDEQFF
TGCAGTGCTAGTAGGTCCGGGGGATCCGATGAGCAGTTCTTC
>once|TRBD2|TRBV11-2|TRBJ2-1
CASSFRAGGFNEQFF
TGTGCCAGCAGCTTTCGAGCGGGGGGTTTCAATGAGCAGTTCTTC
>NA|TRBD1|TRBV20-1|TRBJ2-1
CSASDRVGTYNEQFF
TGCAGTGCCTCCGACAGGGTGGGAACCTACAATGAGCAGTTCTTC
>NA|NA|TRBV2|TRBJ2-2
CASRGPGSYGELFF
TGTGCCAGCAGGGGGCCGGGGAGTTACGGGGAGCTGTTTTTT
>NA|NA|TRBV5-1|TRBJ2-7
CASSLEQGRRYEQYF
TGCGCCAGCAGCTTGGAGCAGGGCCGACGCTACGAGCAGTACTTC
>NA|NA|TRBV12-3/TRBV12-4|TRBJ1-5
CASRSPGSNQPQHF
TGTGCCAGCAGAAGCCCGGGGAGCAATCAGCCCCAGCATTTT
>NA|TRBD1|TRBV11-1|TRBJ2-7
CASSRTGDYPYEQYF
TGTGCCAGCAGCCGGACAGGGGACTACCCCTACGAGCAGTACTTC
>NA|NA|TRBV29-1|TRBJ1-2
CSAPKTGHRTDGYTF
TGCAGCGCCCCAAAGACAGGCCACCGTACCGATGGCTACACCTTC
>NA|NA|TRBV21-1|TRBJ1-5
CASRQGQTNQPQHF
TGTGCCAGCAGGCAGGGACAGACCAATCAGCCCCAGCATTTT
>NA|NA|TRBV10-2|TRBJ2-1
CAISEGTRNYNEQFF
TGCGCCATCTCAGAGGGGACACGTAATTACAATGAGCAGTTCTTC
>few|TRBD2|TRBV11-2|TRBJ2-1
CASSLISGVSYNEQFF
TGTGCCAGCAGCTTAATTAGCGGGGTGTCCTACAATGAGCAGTTCTTC
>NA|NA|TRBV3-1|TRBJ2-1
CASSPLGFEQFF
TGTGCCAGCAGCCCCCTAGGGTTTGAGCAGTTCTTC
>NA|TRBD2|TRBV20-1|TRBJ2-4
CSASSLAGAQGIQYF
TGCAGTGCTAGTTCCCTAGCGGGGGCTCAAGGCATTCAGTACTTC
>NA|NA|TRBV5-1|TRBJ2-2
CASRAPGLNTGELFF
TGCGCCAGCAGGGCCCCGGGACTTAACACCGGGGAGCTGTTTTTT
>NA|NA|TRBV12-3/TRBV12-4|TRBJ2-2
CASTWGTTTGELFF
TGTGCCAGCACCTGGGGAACGACCACCGGGGAGCTGTTTTTT
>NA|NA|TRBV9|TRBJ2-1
CASSLPGLPNEQFF
TGTGCCAGCAGCTTACCGGGACTTCCTAATGAGCAGTTCTTC
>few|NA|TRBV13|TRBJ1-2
CASSLVETYGYTF
TGTGCCAGCAGCTTAGTCGAGACGTATGGCTACACCTTC
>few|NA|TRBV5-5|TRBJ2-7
CASNRGGAYEQYF
TGTGCCAGCAACCGAGGGGGGGCATACGAGCAGTACTTC
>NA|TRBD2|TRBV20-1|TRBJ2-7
CSASSTLAGGQGEQYF
TGCAGTGCTAGCTCAACACTAGCGGGGGGCCAAGGAGAGCAGTACTTC
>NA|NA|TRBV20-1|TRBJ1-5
CSARDGVGGNQPQHF
TGCAGTGCTAGAGATGGGGTGGGGGGCAATCAGCCCCAGCATTTT
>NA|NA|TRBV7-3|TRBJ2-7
CASSLYGFSYEQYF
TGTGCCAGCAGCTTATACGGCTTCTCCTACGAGCAGTACTTC